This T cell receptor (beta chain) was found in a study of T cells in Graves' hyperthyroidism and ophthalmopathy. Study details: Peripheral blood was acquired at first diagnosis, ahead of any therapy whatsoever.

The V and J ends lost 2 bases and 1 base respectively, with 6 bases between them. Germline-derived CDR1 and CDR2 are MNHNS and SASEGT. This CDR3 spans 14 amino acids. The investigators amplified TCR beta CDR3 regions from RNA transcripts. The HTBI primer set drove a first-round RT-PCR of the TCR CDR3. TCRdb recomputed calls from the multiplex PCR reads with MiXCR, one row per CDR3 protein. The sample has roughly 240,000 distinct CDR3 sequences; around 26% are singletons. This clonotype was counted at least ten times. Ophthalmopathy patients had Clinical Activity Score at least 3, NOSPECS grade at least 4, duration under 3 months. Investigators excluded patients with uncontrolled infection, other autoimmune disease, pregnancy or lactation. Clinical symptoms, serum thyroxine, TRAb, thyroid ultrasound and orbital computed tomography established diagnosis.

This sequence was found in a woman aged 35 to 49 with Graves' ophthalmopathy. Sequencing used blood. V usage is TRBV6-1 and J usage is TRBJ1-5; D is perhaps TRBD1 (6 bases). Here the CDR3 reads CASSERGSNQPQHF. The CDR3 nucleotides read TGTGCCAGCAGTGAAAGGGGGAGCAATCAGCCCCAGCATTTT.